Included here is one T cell receptor beta chain sequence, with context. Its specificity is not known. This specimen belongs to a study of T cell responses to AZD1222 COVID-19 vaccine. Overall study results and limits: Donors in the cohort were predominantly white British and more often female, and clonal diversity was possibly underestimated.

Trimming stripped 5 bases from V and 3 bases from J, with 13 bases between. The CDR3 consists of 15 residues. CDR1 and CDR2 (germline): MNHEY, SMNVEV (reference sequence). This table comes from immunoSEQ multiplex PCR, and its TCRdb copy is limited to in-frame clones, with some not included. The sample contains about 92,000 clones, 88% of which appear only once. This clonotype was obtained from an adult in good health. The specimen was peripheral blood, collected on day 0 of AZD1222 vaccination. The chain combines TRBV27 with TRBJ1-4, with D maybe TRBD1 (6 bases). This CDR3 reads CASSKNRASNEKLFF. The CDR3 nucleotides are TGTGCCAGCAGTAAAAACAGGGCCTCTAATGAAAAACTGTTTTTT. The whole variable domain, remainder taken from reference TRBV27 and TRBJ1-4, is EAQVTQNPRYLITVTGKKLTVTCSQNMNHEYMSWYRQDPGLGLRQIYYSMNVEVTDKGDVPEGYKVSRKEKRNFPLILESPSPNQTSLYFCASSKNRASNEKLFFGSGTQLSVL.